This T cell receptor beta chain was obtained from a study of blood T cell repertoires in COVID-19. Study background: T cells, B-cell-depleted T cells, or PBMCs supplied cDNA or gDNA.

The germline CDR1 and CDR2 sequences are MNHNS and SASEGT. The CDR3 runs to 17 residues. V was trimmed by 0 bases and J by 4 bases, leaving 15 bases between them. In the authors' workflow: By means of reference gene primer amplification, nucleated cell counts were estimated. Produced via immunoSEQ multiplex PCR; TCRdb's table is partial and in-frame only. That table is the source of V, J and clone size, and D and trimming were worked out from the DNA. The sample holds about 200,000 clones, approximately 84% seen once. Sequenced input: peripheral blood. This TCR came from a man older than 75 with acute or convalescent COVID-19. The V call is TRBV6-1, the J call TRBJ2-2; tentatively, D is TRBD1 (6 bases). The CDR3 region has the DNA TGTGCCAGCAGTGAAGCATTTTACAGGGTTGTCACCGGGGAGCTGTTTTTT. This translates into CASSEAFYRVVTGELFF.